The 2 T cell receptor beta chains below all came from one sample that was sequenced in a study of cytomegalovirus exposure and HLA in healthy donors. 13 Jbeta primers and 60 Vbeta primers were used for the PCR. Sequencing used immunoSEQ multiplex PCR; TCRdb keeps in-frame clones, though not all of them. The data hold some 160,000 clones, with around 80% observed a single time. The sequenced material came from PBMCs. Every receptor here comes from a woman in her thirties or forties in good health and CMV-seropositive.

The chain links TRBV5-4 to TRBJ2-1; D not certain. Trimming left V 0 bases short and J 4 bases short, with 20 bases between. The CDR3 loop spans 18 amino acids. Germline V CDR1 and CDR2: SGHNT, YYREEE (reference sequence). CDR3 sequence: CASSLDTMPGSQYNEQFF. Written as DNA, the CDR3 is TGTGCCAGCAGCTTGGATACTATGCCCGGGTCCCAGTACAATGAGCAGTTCTTC.

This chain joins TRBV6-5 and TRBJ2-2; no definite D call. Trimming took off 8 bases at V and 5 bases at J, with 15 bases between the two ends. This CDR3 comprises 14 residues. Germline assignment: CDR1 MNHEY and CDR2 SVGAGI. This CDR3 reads CASPHLPGTGELFF. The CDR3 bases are TGTGCCAGCCCCCACCTCCCAGGAACCGGGGAGCTGTTTTTT.